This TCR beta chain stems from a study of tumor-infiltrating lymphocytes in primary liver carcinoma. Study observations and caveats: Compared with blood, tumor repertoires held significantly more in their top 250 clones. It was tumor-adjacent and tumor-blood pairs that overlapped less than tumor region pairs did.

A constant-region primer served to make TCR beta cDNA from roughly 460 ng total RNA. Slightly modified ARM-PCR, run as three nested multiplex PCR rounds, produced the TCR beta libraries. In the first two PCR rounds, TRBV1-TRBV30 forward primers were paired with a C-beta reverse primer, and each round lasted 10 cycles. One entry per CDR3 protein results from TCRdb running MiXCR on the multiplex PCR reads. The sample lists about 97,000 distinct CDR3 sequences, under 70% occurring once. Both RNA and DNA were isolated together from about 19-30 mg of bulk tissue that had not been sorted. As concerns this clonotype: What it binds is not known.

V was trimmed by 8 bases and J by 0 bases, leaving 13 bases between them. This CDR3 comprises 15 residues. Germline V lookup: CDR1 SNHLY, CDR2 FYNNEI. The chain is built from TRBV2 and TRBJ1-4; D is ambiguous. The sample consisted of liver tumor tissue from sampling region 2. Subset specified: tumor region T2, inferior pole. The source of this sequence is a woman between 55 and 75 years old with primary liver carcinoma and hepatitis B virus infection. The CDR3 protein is CASRRSGATNEKLFF. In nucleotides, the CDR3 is TGTGCCAGCCGTCGTTCCGGGGCAACTAATGAAAAACTGTTTTTT.